The clone carrying this TCR beta chain was recorded a few times. This sample is part of a study of T cells in Graves' hyperthyroidism and ophthalmopathy. TCR beta CDR3 regions were amplified from RNA. TCR CDR3 regions were first amplified by RT-PCR with HTBI primers. MiXCR, run by TCRdb on the multiplex PCR reads, gives a single entry per CDR3 protein. This sample carries approximately 380,000 distinct CDR3 sequences, approximately 17% of them seen once, and the ten largest clones take over 35%. The length of the CDR3 is 16 residues. Trimming took 1 base from V and 0 from J, leaving 7 bases between them. Germline loops: CDR1 MNHEY, CDR2 SMNVEV (reference sequence).

The chain carries TRBV27 and TRBJ2-6, with D maybe TRBD2 (6 bases). Sample: blood. This clonotype originated in a man aged 18-30 years with Graves' ophthalmopathy. The chain's CDR3 is CASSLWGDSGANVLTF. The CDR3 nucleotides are TGTGCCAGCAGTTTATGGGGGGACTCTGGGGCCAACGTCCTGACTTTC.